This passage covers 3 T cell receptor beta chains from one sample sequenced in a study of shared clonotypes between healthy human individuals. In the naive CD8 group, cells lacked CD45RO and were positively selected for CCR7, so terminally differentiated effector memory CD45RA+ cells were left out. Profiled with immunoSEQ multiplex PCR; TCRdb holds only in-frame clones, not every one. The sample yields about 2 million clones, just under 95% seen once. The material sequenced was naive CD8+ T cells sorted from blood. The source is a young man in good health.

The V and J genes are TRBV30 and TRBJ1-6; 7 nucleotides match TRBD1. J was trimmed by 8 bases and V by 4 bases; bases with no gene match: 11. The CDR3 covers 15 residues. CDR1 is GTSNPN, CDR2 SVGIG, per germline (reference sequence). In DNA form, the CDR3 reads TGTGCCTGGACCTACAGGGGCGGCTACGATTCACCCCTCCACTTT. Translated, it gives CAWTYRGGYDSPLHF.

This clone was seen a single time. CDR3 in DNA: TGCGCCAGCAGTGATACTCCGGGACTAGCGGGAGAGACAGATACGCAGTATTTT. This translates into CASSDTPGLAGETDTQYF. The J gene is TRBJ2-3, the V gene TRBV10-2; 14 positions agree with TRBD2. CDR1 WSHSY and CDR2 SAAADI come from the germline V gene. The CDR3 has 18 residues. V gave up 3 bases and J gave up 3 bases; unmatched junction bases: 8.

To note about this clone: The junction departs from germline at one end; a sequencing error may be responsible. The rearrangement joins TRBV29-1 to TRBJ2-5; the D call may be TRBD1 or TRBD2 (5 bases each). The tail of the sequence fits TRBJ2-7 better, so the J call may be wrong. Germline CDR1 SQVTM, CDR2 ANQGSEA. The CDR3 length is 11 residues. Here the CDR3 DNA reads TGCAGCGTCGAAGGGGAGATCGAGCAGTACTTC. Translation: CSVEGEIEQYF.